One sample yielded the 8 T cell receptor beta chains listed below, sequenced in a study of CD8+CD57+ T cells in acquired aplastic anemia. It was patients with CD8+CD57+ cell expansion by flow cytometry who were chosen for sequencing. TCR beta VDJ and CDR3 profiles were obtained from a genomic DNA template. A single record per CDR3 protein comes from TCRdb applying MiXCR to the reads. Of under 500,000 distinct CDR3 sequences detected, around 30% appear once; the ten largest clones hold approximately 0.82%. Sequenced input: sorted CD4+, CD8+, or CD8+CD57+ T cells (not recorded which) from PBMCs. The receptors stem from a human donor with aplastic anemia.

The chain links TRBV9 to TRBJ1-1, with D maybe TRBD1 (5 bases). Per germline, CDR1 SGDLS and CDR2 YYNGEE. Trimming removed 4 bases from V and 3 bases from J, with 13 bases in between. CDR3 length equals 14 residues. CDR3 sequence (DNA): TGTGCCAGCAGCCCCGGGGGGGAGTACACTGAAGCTTTCTTT. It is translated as CASSPGGEYTEAFF.

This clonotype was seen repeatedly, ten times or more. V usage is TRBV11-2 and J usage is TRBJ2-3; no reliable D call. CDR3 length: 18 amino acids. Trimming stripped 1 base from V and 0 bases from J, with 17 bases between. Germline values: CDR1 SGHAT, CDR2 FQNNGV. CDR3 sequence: CASSLVRDWLTSTDTQYF. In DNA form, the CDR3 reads TGTGCCAGCAGCTTAGTCCGAGACTGGCTAACTAGCACAGATACGCAGTATTTT.

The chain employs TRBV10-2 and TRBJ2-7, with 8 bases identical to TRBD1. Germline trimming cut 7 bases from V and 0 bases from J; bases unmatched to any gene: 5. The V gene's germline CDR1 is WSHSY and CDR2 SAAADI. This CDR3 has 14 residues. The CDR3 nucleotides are TGCGCCAGCAACGCCGGGACAGGCTCCTACGAGCAGTACTTC. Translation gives CASNAGTGSYEQYF.

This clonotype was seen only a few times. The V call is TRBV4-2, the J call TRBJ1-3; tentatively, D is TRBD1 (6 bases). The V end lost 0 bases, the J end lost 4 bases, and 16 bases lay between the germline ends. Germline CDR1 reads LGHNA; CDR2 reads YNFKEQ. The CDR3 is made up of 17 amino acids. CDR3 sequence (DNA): TGTGCCAGCAGCCAAGATCATTCCGGTCAGGGGGGAAACACCATATATTTT. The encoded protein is CASSQDHSGQGGNTIYF.

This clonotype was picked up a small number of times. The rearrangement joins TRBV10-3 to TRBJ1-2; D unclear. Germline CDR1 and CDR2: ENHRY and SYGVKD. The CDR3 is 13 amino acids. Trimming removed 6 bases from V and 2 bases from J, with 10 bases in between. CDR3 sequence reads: CAISRTGNYGYTF. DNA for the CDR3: TGTGCCATCAGCCGGACGGGAAACTATGGCTACACCTTC.

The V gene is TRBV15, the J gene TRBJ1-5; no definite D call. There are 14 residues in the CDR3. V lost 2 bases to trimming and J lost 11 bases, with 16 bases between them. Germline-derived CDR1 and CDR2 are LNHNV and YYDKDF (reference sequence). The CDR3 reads CATSRSGIQETQHF. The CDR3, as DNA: TGTGCCACCAGCAGATCCGGGATCCAAGAGACCCAGCATTTT.

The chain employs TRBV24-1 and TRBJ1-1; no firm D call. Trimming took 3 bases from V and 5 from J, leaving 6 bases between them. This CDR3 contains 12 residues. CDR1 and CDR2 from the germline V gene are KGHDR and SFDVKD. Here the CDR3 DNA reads TGTGCCACCAGTGATCCGGGGACTGAAGCTTTCTTT. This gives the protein CATSDPGTEAFF.

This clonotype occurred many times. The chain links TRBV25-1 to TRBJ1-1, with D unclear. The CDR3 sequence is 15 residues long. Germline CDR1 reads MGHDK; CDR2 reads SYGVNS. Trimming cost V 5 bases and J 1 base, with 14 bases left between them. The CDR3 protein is CASSISFSGNTEAFF. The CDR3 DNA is TGTGCCAGCAGTATATCCTTTAGTGGGAACACTGAAGCTTTCTTT.